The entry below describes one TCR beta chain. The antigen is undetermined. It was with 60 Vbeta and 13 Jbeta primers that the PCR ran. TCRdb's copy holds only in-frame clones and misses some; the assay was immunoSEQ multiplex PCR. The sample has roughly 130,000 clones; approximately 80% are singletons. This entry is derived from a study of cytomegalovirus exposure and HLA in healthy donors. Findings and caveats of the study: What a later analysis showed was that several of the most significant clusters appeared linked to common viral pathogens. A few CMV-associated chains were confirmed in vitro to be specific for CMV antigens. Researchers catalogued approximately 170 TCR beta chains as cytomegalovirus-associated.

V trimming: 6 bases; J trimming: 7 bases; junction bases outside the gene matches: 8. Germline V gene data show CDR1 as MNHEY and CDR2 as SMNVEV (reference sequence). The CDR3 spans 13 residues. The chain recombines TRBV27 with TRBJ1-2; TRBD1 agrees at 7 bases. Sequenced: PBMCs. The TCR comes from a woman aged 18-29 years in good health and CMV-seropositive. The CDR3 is CASRTGQLRGYTF. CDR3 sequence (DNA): TGTGCCAGCAGGACGGGACAGTTGCGTGGCTACACCTTC.